This T cell receptor beta chain was observed in a study of technical replicates of blood from four donors. Libraries were prepared by immunoSEQ multiplex PCR; TCRdb keeps only in-frame clonotypes and omits some of them. Of 98,000 or so clones in the sample, 95% were seen once. V trimming: 0 bases; J trimming: 0 bases; junction bases outside the gene matches: 0. This CDR3 is 14 amino acids long. The germline V gene has CDR1 SGHRS and CDR2 YFSETQ. Sequences were obtained from T cells isolated from PBMCs. The sequence was collected from a human donor in good health. This chain joins TRBV5-1 and TRBJ2-7, with 7 bases identical to TRBD2. CDR3 nucleotides: TGCGCCAGCAGCTTGGGCGGGAGCTCCTACGAGCAGTACTTC. Encoded protein: CASSLGGSSYEQYF.